This T cell receptor beta chain was sequenced for a study of blood T cell repertoires in COVID-19. Trimming took 6 bases from V and 1 from J, leaving 15 bases between them. Germline CDR1 MNHEY, CDR2 SVGAGI. This CDR3 has 15 residues. Repertoires were generated with immunoSEQ multiplex PCR, while TCRdb's copy carries only in-frame clones and drops some. Of some 350,000 clones listed, around 87% are singletons. The source is a woman aged 25 to 39 who had recovered from COVID-19. Sequencing used PBMCs or T cells enriched from blood (not recorded which). The chain has TRBV6-5 and TRBJ1-1; D not certain. The CDR3 DNA sequence: TGTGCCAGCAGGGAGTCCTTAACGGGGAACACTGAAGCTTTCTTT. Its protein is CASRESLTGNTEAFF.